This TCR beta chain derives from a study of T cells and copy number aberrations in small-cell lung cancer. This clone was seen a few times. CDR1 is SGHTA, CDR2 FQGTGA, per germline. The germline V and J ends were trimmed by 9 bases and 6 bases, with 18 bases remaining between them. The CDR3 extends over 14 amino acids. The table came from immunoSEQ multiplex PCR; TCRdb's copy has only in-frame clones and leaves some out. The sample includes 2,100 or so clones, about three quarters of them seen just once. This clonotype originated in a man between 60 and 75 years old with small cell lung cancer. This chain joins TRBV7-3 and TRBJ2-1; D remains unclear. Material: tumor tissue. Here the CDR3 DNA reads TGTGCCAGTCAAGCCGGGCCTTCGAGCAATGAGCAGTTCTTC. This encodes CASQAGPSSNEQFF.